One and the same sample provided the 27 T cell receptor beta chains below, sequenced in a study of blood T cell repertoires in COVID-19. TCRdb keeps only in-frame clones here, not all; method: immunoSEQ multiplex PCR. The sample lists more than 200,000 clones; 70% to 90% were seen once. Specimen: peripheral blood. All receptors derive from a woman in her 50s with acute or convalescent COVID-19.

This clone appeared a few times. The chain couples TRBV7-2 to TRBJ2-3, with 7 bases identical to TRBD1. V gave up 0 bases and J gave up 6 bases; unmatched junction bases: 12. There are 17 residues in the CDR3. Per the germline V gene, CDR1 is SGHTA and CDR2 is FQGNSA. CDR3 DNA sequence: TGTGCCAGCAGCTTAGCTGTTTTGAGGGGGCACGGGGATACGCAGTATTTT. This sequence encodes CASSLAVLRGHGDTQYF.

The CDR3 nucleotides read TGTGCCAGCAGCTTACGAGACAGGGGGCGAGAAGGCTCTGAAGCTTTCTTT. It encodes CASSLRDRGREGSEAFF. The gene calls are TRBV7-9 and TRBJ1-1; 10 bases match TRBD1. Germline V CDR1 and CDR2: SEHNR, FQNEAQ (reference sequence). V lost 2 bases, J lost 6 bases, and 12 bases stayed unmatched. The CDR3 loop spans 17 amino acids.

The V call is TRBV7-8, the J call TRBJ2-1, with 7 bases fitting TRBD2. This CDR3 is 17 amino acids long. Germline V gene data show CDR1 as SGHVS and CDR2 as FQNEAQ. Unmatched junction bases numbered 7, after V lost 2 bases and J lost 0 bases. This CDR3 is CASSLLWEGISYNEQFF. Written as DNA, the CDR3 is TGTGCCAGCAGCTTACTCTGGGAGGGTATCTCCTACAATGAGCAGTTCTTC.

This chain connects TRBV30 to TRBJ2-7; 7 bases line up with TRBD1. The CDR3 is made up of 12 amino acids. The trim removed 3 bases at V and 7 bases at J, leaving 6 bases unmatched. Germline lookup yields CDR1 GTSNPN and CDR2 SVGIG (reference sequence). The CDR3 DNA is TGTGCCTGGAGCCTGACAGGGTGGGAGCAGTACTTC. Translating it yields CAWSLTGWEQYF.

This rearrangement joins TRBV30 to TRBJ1-1; 7 nucleotides line up with TRBD1. The CDR3 sequence is 14 residues long. CDR1 GTSNPN and CDR2 SVGIG come from the germline V gene (reference sequence). V was clipped by 2 bases and J by 3 bases; unmatched bases: 6. The CDR3 here is CAWSTQGVYTEAFF. CDR3 coding DNA: TGTGCCTGGAGTACCCAGGGGGTCTACACTGAAGCTTTCTTT.

This sequence joins TRBV10-1 and TRBJ2-3; D unclear. Germline-derived CDR1 and CDR2 are WNHNN and SYGVQD (reference sequence). CDR3 length equals 13 residues. V lost 5 bases and J 2 bases, leaving 8 bases between the germline ends. The CDR3 loop is CASSLGSTDTQYF. The CDR3 region has the DNA TGCGCCAGCAGTCTCGGGTCCACAGATACGCAGTATTTT.

This chain uses TRBV11-2 with TRBJ2-1; TRBD2 might be the D (5 bases). V lost 1 base and J 0 bases, leaving 7 bases between the germline ends. The CDR3 is made up of 15 amino acids. Germline V gives CDR1 SGHAT, CDR2 FQNNGV. CDR3 residues: CASSLGLASYNEQFF. CDR3 DNA sequence: TGTGCCAGCAGCTTAGGGCTAGCCTCCTACAATGAGCAGTTCTTC.

V is TRBV27 and J is TRBJ2-7; D may be TRBD2 (5 bases). This CDR3 is built from 13 residues. Germline-derived CDR1 and CDR2 are MNHEY and SMNVEV (reference sequence). V lost 5 bases to trimming and J lost 6 bases, with 14 bases between them. The CDR3 sequence is CASSAKPRGEQYF. The CDR3 nucleotides are TGTGCCAGCAGTGCGAAGCCTCGGGGCGAGCAGTACTTC.

The rearrangement uses TRBV19 and TRBJ1-2, with 9 bases lining up with TRBD1. Germline V gene sequence: CDR1 LNHDA, CDR2 SQIVND (reference sequence). The CDR3 consists of 13 residues. Trimming at V came to 7 bases and at J to 4 bases, leaving 4 bases not matched to a gene. As DNA, the CDR3 is TGTGCCAGTACCCCGACAGGGGGCTATGGCTACACCTTC. As protein: CASTPTGGYGYTF. Full variable domain (remainder filled in from reference TRBV19 and TRBJ1-2): DGGITQSPKYLFRKEGQNVTLSCEQNLNHDAMYWYRQDPGQGLRLIYYSQIVNDFQKGDIAEGYSVSREKKESFPLTVTSAQKNPTAFYLCASTPTGGYGYTFGSGTRLTVV.

CDR3 bases: TGTGCCAGTAGTCTACTAGCGGGAGATAGGCATGAGCAGTTCTTC. Residues: CASSLLAGDRHEQFF. The V call is TRBV19, the J call TRBJ2-1; 11 bases line up with TRBD2. The CDR3 has 15 residues. Trimming removed 5 bases from V and 8 bases from J; junction bases left unmatched: 8. CDR1 and CDR2 (germline): LNHDA, SQIVND (reference sequence).

The rearrangement joins TRBV28 to TRBJ1-2; 9 positions agree with TRBD1. CDR3 length equals 16 residues. V trimming: 5 bases; J trimming: 0 bases; junction bases outside the gene matches: 7. The V gene's germline CDR1 is MDHEN and CDR2 SYDVKM. CDR3 region: CASSLPGQGANYGYTF. The CDR3 nucleotides are TGTGCCAGCAGTCTGCCGGGACAGGGAGCTAACTATGGCTACACCTTC.

The chain carries TRBV7-9 and TRBJ1-1; D gene unclear. The germline gives CDR1 SEHNR, CDR2 FQNEAQ (reference sequence). V lost 2 bases, J lost 3 bases, and 7 bases lay in between. The CDR3 length is 13 residues. CDR3 protein: CASSLISDTEAFF. In DNA form, the CDR3 reads TGTGCCAGCAGCTTAATTTCTGACACTGAAGCTTTCTTT.

There are a few counts of this clone. The same CDR3 arises from other DNA sequences in this sample as well. This chain links TRBV2 with TRBJ1-1, with D possibly TRBD1 on 5 matching bases. Germline values: CDR1 SNHLY, CDR2 FYNNEI. Trimming stripped 4 bases from V and 5 bases from J, with 11 bases between. The CDR3 has 13 residues. In nucleotides, the CDR3 is TGTGCCAGCAGTGCTGAGGGGAGGACTGAAGCTTTCTTT. Translated, it gives CASSAEGRTEAFF.

The chain links TRBV12-3 or TRBV12-4 to TRBJ2-3; D unresolved. Trimming took off 6 bases at V and 6 bases at J, with 13 bases between the two ends. This CDR3 is built from 13 residues. The CDR3 reads CASSPILRDTQYF. The DNA of the CDR3 is TGTGCCAGCAGCCCGATCCTGAGGGATACGCAGTATTTT.

V gene TRBV30 combines with J gene TRBJ2-7; 8 bases fit TRBD2. The V segment lost 1 base and the J segment 3 bases; nucleotides outside the gene matches: 5. Per the germline V gene, CDR1 is GTSNPN and CDR2 is SVGIG (reference sequence). This CDR3 contains 14 residues. As DNA, the CDR3 is TGTGCCTGGAGTGGGGCTAGCGGGCTCTACGAGCAGTACTTC. Amino acids: CAWSGASGLYEQYF.

The genes are TRBV19 and TRBJ2-1, with D unclear. Trimming removed 1 base at V and 13 bases at J, with 11 bases between. Germline CDR1 and CDR2: LNHDA and SQIVND (reference sequence). The CDR3 is made up of 12 amino acids. CDR3 nucleotides: TGTGCCAGTAGTATAGTCGGTAGCCAACAGTTCTTC. The encoded protein is CASSIVGSQQFF. Complete variable domain (other parts from reference TRBV19 and TRBJ2-1): DGGITQSPKYLFRKEGQNVTLSCEQNLNHDAMYWYRQDPGQGLRLIYYSQIVNDFQKGDIAEGYSVSREKKESFPLTVTSAQKNPTAFYLCASSIVGSQQFFGPGTRLTVL.

The chain combines TRBV5-1 with TRBJ1-2, with D unclear. The CDR3 runs to 16 residues. The germline gives CDR1 SGHRS, CDR2 YFSETQ. With 0 bases removed from V and 1 base from J, the gap between germline ends came to 13 bases. This CDR3 is CASSLDYGGRNYGYTF. DNA for the CDR3: TGCGCCAGCAGCTTGGACTATGGAGGCCGTAACTATGGCTACACCTTC.

The chain couples TRBV7-3 to TRBJ2-1, with 12 nucleotides matching TRBD2. CDR1 and CDR2 (germline): SGHTA, FQGTGA. V trimming: 5 bases; J trimming: 9 bases; junction bases outside the gene matches: 11. The CDR3 sequence is 16 residues long. Here the CDR3 reads CASSPGGLAGGREQFF. The CDR3 DNA is TGTGCCAGCAGCCCAGGTGGCCTAGCGGGGGGGCGTGAGCAGTTCTTC.

This chain connects TRBV11-2 to TRBJ2-7; 11 bases agree with TRBD2. The CDR3 is 17 amino acids. The germline V gene encodes CDR1 SGHAT and CDR2 FQNNGV. After removal of 1 base from V and 9 bases from J, the junction contained 14 bases not matched to a gene. In nucleotides, the CDR3 is TGTGCCAGCAGCTTAGTGACTAGCGGGGTTAGTCTACGAGGGCAGTACTTC. Translation: CASSLVTSGVSLRGQYF.

The chain uses TRBV12-3 or TRBV12-4 and TRBJ2-5; D unclear. Trimming took 2 bases from V and 5 from J, leaving 6 bases between them. The CDR3 extends over 12 amino acids. This CDR3 is CASSLNGETQYF. CDR3 coding DNA: TGTGCCAGCAGTTTAAACGGGGAGACCCAGTACTTC.

The chain links TRBV18 to TRBJ2-2; D is ambiguous. This CDR3 has 16 amino acids. The germline V gene has CDR1 KGHSH and CDR2 LQKENI. The germline V and J ends were trimmed by 1 base and 5 bases, with 14 bases remaining between them. The CDR3 loop is CASSPRPDKTTGELFF. CDR3 in DNA: TGTGCCAGCTCACCACGCCCTGACAAAACGACCGGGGAGCTGTTTTTT.

This clone was seen once. The chain joins TRBV7-2 to TRBJ2-1, with D perhaps matching TRBD2 (5 bases). This CDR3 spans 15 amino acids. Germline V gene sequence: CDR1 SGHTA, CDR2 FQGNSA. V dropped 5 bases and J dropped 4 bases, with 15 bases sitting between them. CDR3 loop: CASSPQPLVYNEQFF. CDR3 sequence (DNA): TGTGCCAGCAGCCCCCAGCCACTAGTATACAATGAGCAGTTCTTC.

This chain joins TRBV30 and TRBJ2-1; D gene uncertain. The CDR3 has 12 residues. Germline-derived CDR1 and CDR2 are GTSNPN and SVGIG (reference sequence). V lost 2 bases and J 8 bases, leaving 10 bases between the germline ends. The CDR3 coding sequence is TGTGCCTGGAGTCCCGACATTTATGAGCAGTTCTTC. Its translation: CAWSPDIYEQFF.

This clone was detected only once. This chain joins TRBV29-1 and TRBJ2-3; tentative D call: TRBD2 (5 bases). The CDR3 has 13 amino acids. Germline V gives CDR1 SQVTM, CDR2 ANQGSEA. Trimming shortened V by 5 bases and J by 6 bases, and 15 bases separated the two germline ends. CDR3 loop: CSVNLEGGDTQYF. CDR3 DNA sequence: TGCAGCGTTAACCTTGAGGGCGGTGATACGCAGTATTTT.

V usage is TRBV7-8 and J usage is TRBJ1-3; the D is unclear. This CDR3 comprises 17 residues. CDR1 is SGHVS, CDR2 FQNEAQ, per germline. Trimming took 3 bases from V and 0 from J, leaving 15 bases between them. The DNA of the CDR3 is TGTGCCAGCAGCTTTCCCTATCTGGGCGCCTCTGGAAACACCATATATTTT. Translation: CASSFPYLGASGNTIYF.

The genes are TRBV4-1 and TRBJ1-1; D gene unclear. V lost 6 bases and J 3 bases, leaving 14 bases between the germline ends. The CDR3 is 14 residues long. Germline lookup yields CDR1 MGHRA and CDR2 YSYEKL. CDR3 DNA sequence: TGCGCCAGCAGTACAAGGGCGGGATACACTGAAGCTTTCTTT. Residues: CASSTRAGYTEAFF.

The chain recombines TRBV5-1 with TRBJ2-1; TRBD2 matches 8 bases. The CDR3 runs 16 residues. Germline values: CDR1 SGHRS, CDR2 YFSETQ. Trimming cost V 2 bases and J 4 bases; bases outside gene matches: 8. The CDR3 reads CASSFGSSGRYNEQFF. The CDR3 DNA reads TGCGCCAGCAGCTTCGGTTCTAGCGGGCGATACAATGAGCAGTTCTTC.